This T cell receptor (beta chain) appears in the sequencing data of a study of T cell repertoires in cytomegalovirus infection. In the study overall: CMV epitopes that were recently identified and HLA-C-restricted were used alongside well-studied HLA-B-restricted ones. Based on public TCR beta signatures, there were indications of CMV infection and of a matching HLA type. General observations from the study: There were carriers of CMV plus the relevant HLA, and cumulative public TCR beta family frequency identified them. Across the ex vivo response, the dominant clonotypes were HLA-C-restricted CMV-specific TCR beta clonotypes.

This clonotype has at least ten counts. Its target is not known. Each CDR3 protein gets one entry after TCRdb re-called the reads with MiXCR. The data hold tens of thousands of distinct CDR3 sequences, with about 30% observed a single time. The CDR3 has 16 amino acids. Germline V gene data show CDR1 as SEHNR and CDR2 as FQNEAQ (reference sequence). Between the trimmed V and J ends, which lost 5 bases and 2 bases, there was a span of 16 bases. This receptor was taken from a human donor in good health (CMV status not recorded). Some clones in this sample may be carry-over from other donors' samples. The J gene is TRBJ2-1, the V gene TRBV7-9, with D possibly being TRBD2 (7 bases). The input for sequencing was CD8+ T cells from cultured PBMCs, taken from culture after CMV antigen stimulation. DNA of the CDR3: TGTGCCAGCAGCCCCCGAGGGGGGGGAGCCTACAATGAGCAGTTCTTC. Translated: CASSPRGGGAYNEQFF.